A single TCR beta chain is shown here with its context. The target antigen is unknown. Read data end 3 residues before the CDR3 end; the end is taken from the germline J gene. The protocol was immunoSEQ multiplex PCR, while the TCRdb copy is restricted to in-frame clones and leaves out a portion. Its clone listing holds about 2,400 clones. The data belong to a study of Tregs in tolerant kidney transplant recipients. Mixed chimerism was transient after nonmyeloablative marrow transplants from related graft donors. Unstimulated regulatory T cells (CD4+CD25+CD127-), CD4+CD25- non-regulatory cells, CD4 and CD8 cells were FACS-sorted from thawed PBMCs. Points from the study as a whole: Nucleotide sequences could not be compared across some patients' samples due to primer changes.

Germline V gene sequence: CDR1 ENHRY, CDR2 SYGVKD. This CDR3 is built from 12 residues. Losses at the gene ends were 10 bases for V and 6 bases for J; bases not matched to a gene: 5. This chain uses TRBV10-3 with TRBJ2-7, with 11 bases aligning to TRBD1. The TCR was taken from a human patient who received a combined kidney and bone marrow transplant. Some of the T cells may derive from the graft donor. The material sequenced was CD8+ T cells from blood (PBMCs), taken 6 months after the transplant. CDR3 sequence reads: CATGTGGFEQYF. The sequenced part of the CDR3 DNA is TGTGCCACGGGGACAGGGGGATTCGAG.